A single sample is the source of the 21 T cell receptor beta chains below, sequenced in a study of blood T cell repertoires in COVID-19. TCRdb's table, derived via immunoSEQ multiplex PCR, lists solely in-frame clones and lacks some. Of 150,000 to 200,000 clones listed, less than 90% are singletons. Specimen: PBMCs or T cells enriched from blood (not recorded which). These receptors came from a human donor with acute COVID-19. The donor label of this sample is uncertain.

J is TRBJ2-1 and V is TRBV19, with 7 bases fitting TRBD2. Germline assignment: CDR1 LNHDA and CDR2 SQIVND (reference sequence). J lost 0 bases, V lost 7 bases, and 6 bases had no gene match. The CDR3 consists of 15 residues. CDR3 sequence reads: CASMGRANSYNEQFF. CDR3 nucleotides: TGTGCCAGTATGGGGAGGGCAAACTCCTACAATGAGCAGTTCTTC.

This clone has only one observation. The gene calls are TRBV19 and TRBJ1-5; 8 positions agree with TRBD1. Germline V CDR1 and CDR2: LNHDA, SQIVND (reference sequence). Unmatched junction bases numbered 11, after V lost 4 bases and J lost 6 bases. This CDR3 contains 16 residues. The CDR3, as DNA: TGTGCCAGTAGTACCGAGCAGGGGGCGCTGGGTCAGCCCCAGCATTTT. This gives the protein CASSTEQGALGQPQHF.

This clone was recorded only once. The CDR3, as DNA: TGCGCCAGCAGCTCGGACTCTCCAGGCGGGGAGCTGTTTTTT. Residues: CASSSDSPGGELFF. This sequence joins TRBV5-1 and TRBJ2-2; D is possibly TRBD2 (5 bases). Trimming took 3 bases from V and 7 from J, leaving 13 bases between them. Per the germline V gene, CDR1 is SGHRS and CDR2 is YFSETQ. The CDR3 extends over 14 amino acids.

This chain connects TRBV6-5 to TRBJ2-1; 10 bases map to TRBD2. Germline V gene sequence: CDR1 MNHEY, CDR2 SVGAGI. V dropped 6 bases and J dropped 7; count of bases not matched to a gene: 9. The CDR3 length is 15 residues. CDR3 nucleotide sequence: TGTGCCAGCAGGAGGGGACTAGCGCGTATGAATGAGCAGTTCTTC. Its protein is CASRRGLARMNEQFF.

This sequence joins TRBV7-2 and TRBJ2-7; 9 bases match TRBD1. V dropped 5 bases and J dropped 2; count of bases not matched to a gene: 7. CDR3 size: 15 residues. Germline CDR1 reads SGHTA; CDR2 reads FQGNSA. The CDR3 bases are TGTGCCAGCAGCAGTACAGGGGGCCCCACCTACGAGCAGTACTTC. This codes for CASSSTGGPTYEQYF.

The V call is TRBV18, the J call TRBJ1-2, with D unresolved. Germline CDR1 reads KGHSH; CDR2 reads LQKENI. V was cut by 6 bases and J by 6 bases, with 8 bases left in between. The CDR3 has 11 residues. Here the CDR3 DNA reads TGTGCCAGCTCTTCGGTAGATGGCTACACCTTC. Translated, it gives CASSSVDGYTF.

This chain joins TRBV5-1 and TRBJ2-1, with unresolved D. The germline gives CDR1 SGHRS, CDR2 YFSETQ. V was clipped by 5 bases and J by 8 bases, with 14 bases between them. The CDR3 sequence is 13 residues long. The CDR3 sequence: CASSSEWSDEQFF. The CDR3 nucleotides read TGCGCCAGCAGTTCGGAGTGGTCAGATGAGCAGTTCTTC.

This clone appeared once. CDR3 DNA: TGTGCCTGGAGTGCAGACAGTTATCAGCCCCAGCATTTT. This translates into CAWSADSYQPQHF. The chain links TRBV30 to TRBJ1-5, with D possibly being TRBD1 (5 bases). V was clipped by 1 base and J by 5 bases, with 9 bases between them. CDR3 length: 13 amino acids. Germline V CDR1 and CDR2: GTSNPN, SVGIG (reference sequence).

This CDR3 is CATSAPGSTDTQYF. The CDR3 bases are TGTGCCACCAGTGCCCCGGGGAGCACAGATACGCAGTATTTT. The genes are TRBV24-1 and TRBJ2-3; D is perhaps TRBD2 (5 bases). Trimming cost V 5 bases and J 0 bases, with 8 bases left between them. Per the germline V gene, CDR1 is KGHDR and CDR2 is SFDVKD. The length of the CDR3 is 14 residues.

This chain links TRBV27 with TRBJ1-1, with D possibly TRBD1 on 5 matching bases. This CDR3 is built from 16 residues. V lost 0 bases, J lost 6 bases, and 17 bases lay in between. Per the germline V gene, CDR1 is MNHEY and CDR2 is SMNVEV (reference sequence). DNA of the CDR3: TGTGCCAGCAGTTTATCCTCAGCAGGGTTTATTGCTGAAGCTTTCTTT. Translation gives CASSLSSAGFIAEAFF.

This clone appeared once. In the same sample, other DNA sequences code for this CDR3. The chain recombines TRBV5-1 with TRBJ1-3; D gene uncertain. The CDR3 consists of 13 residues. Germline-derived CDR1 and CDR2 are SGHRS and YFSETQ. V was clipped by 3 bases and J by 0 bases, with 4 bases between them. The CDR3 loop reads CASSSSSGNTIYF. The CDR3 coding sequence is TGCGCCAGCAGCTCGAGCTCTGGAAACACCATATATTTT.

This clone showed up just a few times. The rearrangement links TRBV7-9 to TRBJ2-3; D unresolved. There are 12 residues in the CDR3. Per germline, CDR1 SEHNR and CDR2 FQNEAQ (reference sequence). Trimming shortened V by 4 bases and J by 7 bases, and 9 bases separated the two germline ends. The CDR3 coding sequence is TGTGCCAGCAGCTCCCCACTGAATACGCAGTATTTT. Translating it yields CASSSPLNTQYF. Full variable domain (rest looked up from reference TRBV7-9 and TRBJ2-3): DTGVSQNPRHKITKRGQNVTFRCDPISEHNRLYWYRQTLGQGPEFLTYFQNEAQLEKSRLLSDRFSAERPKGSFSTLEIQRTEQGDSAMYLCASSSPLNTQYFGPGTRLTVL.

This chain uses TRBV5-4 with TRBJ2-5, with D possibly being TRBD2 (6 bases). Germline lookup yields CDR1 SGHNT and CDR2 YYREEE (reference sequence). With 0 bases removed from V and 3 bases from J, the gap between germline ends came to 12 bases. The CDR3 covers 15 residues. CDR3 sequence: CASSLADGGKETQYF. The CDR3 DNA sequence: TGTGCCAGCAGCTTGGCCGACGGGGGTAAAGAGACCCAGTACTTC.

The chain uses TRBV18 and TRBJ1-4, with D hard to call. The V gene's germline CDR1 is KGHSH and CDR2 LQKENI. Trimming took 3 bases from V and 8 from J, leaving 13 bases between them. CDR3 length: 14 residues. CDR3 in DNA: TGTGCCAGCTCACCTCAAAGCGGGTGGGAAAAACTGTTTTTT. It is translated as CASSPQSGWEKLFF.

This clone was seen once. The J gene is TRBJ1-1, the V gene TRBV30; D is uncertain. This CDR3 region has 12 residues. Trimming shortened V by 4 bases and J by 0 bases, and 6 bases separated the two germline ends. Germline loops: CDR1 GTSNPN, CDR2 SVGIG (reference sequence). The chain's CDR3 is CAWTRVNTEAFF. CDR3 nucleotides: TGTGCCTGGACGAGGGTGAACACTGAAGCTTTCTTT.

V is TRBV7-9 and J is TRBJ2-2, with 7 bases identical to TRBD1. The germline gives CDR1 SEHNR, CDR2 FQNEAQ (reference sequence). The CDR3 runs 14 residues. Germline trimming cut 6 bases from V and 5 bases from J; bases unmatched to any gene: 6. The CDR3 loop is CASRRQGWTGELFF. The CDR3 coding sequence is TGTGCCAGCAGAAGACAGGGTTGGACCGGGGAGCTGTTTTTT.

The chain employs TRBV6-2 or TRBV6-3 and TRBJ2-7; no clear D. Germline-derived CDR1 and CDR2 are MNHEY and SVGEGT. Trimming removed 4 bases from V and 12 bases from J, with 22 bases in between. CDR3 length equals 14 residues. In nucleotides, the CDR3 is TGTGCCAGCAGTTCGCCGAAATCCCCTCATGAGTGGTACTTC. This sequence encodes CASSSPKSPHEWYF.

The V gene is TRBV2, the J gene TRBJ1-5; 7 nucleotides align to TRBD1. CDR1 SNHLY and CDR2 FYNNEI come from the germline V gene. The CDR3 sequence is 14 residues long. The V segment lost 4 bases and the J segment 5 bases; nucleotides outside the gene matches: 5. The CDR3 nucleotides read TGTGCCAGCAGTGGACAGGGTAAGGATCAGCCCCAGCATTTT. This translates into CASSGQGKDQPQHF.

The chain recombines TRBV28 with TRBJ2-5, with a tentative D call TRBD1 (7 bases). The germline V gene has CDR1 MDHEN and CDR2 SYDVKM. Trimming took 6 bases from V and 0 from J, leaving 14 bases between them. The CDR3 spans 15 residues. CDR3 DNA sequence: TGTGCCAGCAGCCAGGGGGGCGCATACCAAGAGACCCAGTACTTC. It translates to CASSQGGAYQETQYF.

This clone has just one count. The rearrangement uses TRBV9 and TRBJ2-7, with 12 positions matching TRBD2. This CDR3 spans 15 amino acids. The J segment lost 4 bases and the V segment lost 4 bases, leaving 6 bases of the junction unmatched. In germline, CDR1 is SGDLS, CDR2 YYNGEE. The CDR3 bases are TGTGCCAGCAGCCTGACTAGCGGGGGACCTTACGAGCAGTACTTC. As protein: CASSLTSGGPYEQYF. Full variable domain (missing parts from reference TRBV9 and TRBJ2-7): DSGVTQTPKHLITATGQRVTLRCSPRSGDLSVYWYQQSLDQGLQFLIQYYNGEERAKGNILERFSAQQFPDLHSELNLSSLELGDSALYFCASSLTSGGPYEQYFGPGTRLTVT.

The chain uses TRBV3-1 (or the pseudogene TRBV3-2) and TRBJ1-1; D might be TRBD1 (6 bases). CDR3 length: 15 residues. V was pared by 3 bases and J by 1 base, with 12 bases between. Germline V CDR1 and CDR2: LGHDT, YNNKEL (reference sequence). The DNA for the CDR3 is TGTGCCAGCAGCCAGCAGGGACATCAGAACACTGAAGCTTTCTTT. Its protein product is CASSQQGHQNTEAFF.